A single sample is the source of the 9 T cell receptor beta chains below, sequenced in a study of cytomegalovirus exposure and HLA in healthy donors (dated by TCRdb to between 2016 and 2019). The receptor library was made with the immunoSEQ multiplex PCR assay. The multiplex PCR relied on a mix of 60 forward primers for TCR Vbeta segments and 13 reverse primers for TCR Jbeta segments. The clones in this table, taken by TCRdb from immuneACCESS, are in-frame only. Not every clone is retained; where verified, under half of the shortfall comes from an unresolved V gene, and the cause of the rest is unknown. The sample data list 90,000 to 130,000 clones, and roughly three quarters of these were observed just once. In total, the top ten clones hold 2.5% to 3% of the sample. Sequenced: PBMCs. These receptors all come from a woman between 18 and 29 years old in good health and CMV-seropositive.

V is TRBV5-1 and J is TRBJ2-7; weak D call: TRBD1 (6 bases). Trimming took off 0 bases at V and 7 bases at J, with 20 bases between the two ends. Germline V gene data show CDR1 as SGHRS and CDR2 as YFSETQ. The CDR3 spans 16 residues. CDR3 region: CASSLGGNRAISEQYF. The CDR3 nucleotides read TGCGCCAGCAGCTTGGGGGGTAACAGGGCAATTTCGGAGCAGTACTTC. The full variable domain, rest sourced from reference TRBV5-1 and TRBJ2-7, is KAGVTQTPRYLIKTRGQQVTLSCSPISGHRSVSWYQQTPGQGLQFLFEYFSETQRNKGNFPGRFSGRQFSNSRSEMNVSTLELGDSALYLCASSLGGNRAISEQYFGPGTRLTVT.

Only a few counts were recorded for this clone. V gene TRBV4-1 combines with J gene TRBJ1-1, with D unclear. This CDR3 comprises 13 residues. The germline V gene encodes CDR1 MGHRA and CDR2 YSYEKL. The V gene lost 3 bases and the J gene lost 0 bases, with 5 bases spanning the gap. CDR3: CASSQRLNTEAFF. Here the CDR3 DNA reads TGCGCCAGCAGCCAGCGGTTGAACACTGAAGCTTTCTTT.

In this sample, this clone turned up a few times. The V call is TRBV10-3, the J call TRBJ1-5, with 7 positions matching TRBD1. The CDR3 runs to 13 residues. V lost 7 bases to trimming and J lost 5 bases; unmatched junction nucleotides: 5. Germline loops: CDR1 ENHRY, CDR2 SYGVKD. CDR3 region: CAIKEGADQPQHF. DNA for the CDR3: TGTGCCATCAAGGAGGGGGCGGATCAGCCCCAGCATTTT.

This clone showed up just a few times. The V and J genes are TRBV27 and TRBJ2-3, with 7 bases matching TRBD1. Germline assignment: CDR1 MNHEY and CDR2 SMNVEV (reference sequence). V trimming: 6 bases; J trimming: 1 base; junction bases outside the gene matches: 10. The CDR3 runs 16 residues. This CDR3 is CASSQQGSFGTDTQYF. In nucleotides, the CDR3 is TGTGCCAGCAGCCAACAGGGGTCTTTTGGCACAGATACGCAGTATTTT.

This chain connects TRBV6-5 to TRBJ2-7; no reliable D call. The CDR3 loop spans 13 amino acids. V dropped 10 bases and J dropped 2 bases, with 15 bases sitting between them. Germline V gives CDR1 MNHEY, CDR2 SVGAGI. This CDR3 is CATVKAGAYEQYF. CDR3 bases: TGTGCCACCGTTAAGGCAGGCGCCTACGAGCAGTACTTC.

In this sample, this clone turned up once. The chain links TRBV5-1 to TRBJ2-2; 12 bases align to TRBD2. The CDR3 contains 16 residues. Germline lookup yields CDR1 SGHRS and CDR2 YFSETQ. The V gene end was trimmed by 2 bases and the J gene end by 1 base; junction bases not matched to a gene: 0. Here the CDR3 DNA reads TGCGCCAGCAGCTTACTAGCGGGAGGGAACACCGGGGAGCTGTTTTTT. This encodes CASSLLAGGNTGELFF.

The chain is built from TRBV9 and TRBJ2-7, with D perhaps TRBD1 (6 bases). CDR1 and CDR2 from the germline V gene are SGDLS and YYNGEE. V was clipped by 4 bases and J by 6 bases, with 14 bases between them. CDR3 length equals 13 residues. The CDR3 protein is CASSPGAAIEQYF. CDR3 sequence (DNA): TGTGCCAGCAGCCCAGGGGCGGCGATCGAGCAGTACTTC.

This rearrangement joins TRBV7-8 to TRBJ2-5; 12 bases match TRBD2. Looked up from germline, CDR1 is SGHVS and CDR2 is FQNEAQ. This CDR3 region has 17 residues. After removal of 0 bases from V and 0 bases from J, the junction contained 2 bases not matched to a gene. Written as DNA, the CDR3 is TGTGCCAGCAGCTTAGCGCGACTAGCGGGAGACCAAGAGACCCAGTACTTC. This gives the protein CASSLARLAGDQETQYF.

The CDR3 DNA is TGCAGCGTTGAATCCCCAGGGGGCAAGTTGTTTTTT. Translation: CSVESPGGKLFF. This chain connects TRBV29-1 to TRBJ1-4; TRBD1 matches 8 bases. The CDR3 extends over 12 amino acids. In germline, CDR1 is SQVTM, CDR2 ANQGSEA. J gave up 15 bases and V 2 bases, and 8 bases lay outside the gene matches.